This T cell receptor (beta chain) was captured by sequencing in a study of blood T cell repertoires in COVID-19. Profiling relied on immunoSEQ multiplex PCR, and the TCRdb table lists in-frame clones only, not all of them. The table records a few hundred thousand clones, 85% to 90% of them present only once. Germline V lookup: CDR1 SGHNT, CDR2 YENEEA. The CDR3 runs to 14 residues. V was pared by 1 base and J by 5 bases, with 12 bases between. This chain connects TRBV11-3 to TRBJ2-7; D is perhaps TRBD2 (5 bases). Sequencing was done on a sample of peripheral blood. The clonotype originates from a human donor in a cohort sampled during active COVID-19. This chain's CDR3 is CASSLGAGKDEQYF. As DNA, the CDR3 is TGTGCCAGCAGCTTAGGCGCCGGGAAGGACGAGCAGTACTTC.